This entry is about one TCR beta chain. The sample originates from a study of blood T cells in healthy people across ages. Primers used in a second PCR of roughly 7 to 12 cycles were a sample-barcoded 5' primer and a J-beta primer mix. TCRdb re-derived calls from the 5' RACE reads in MiXCR, one entry per CDR3 protein. This table holds 800,000 or so distinct CDR3 sequences, around a quarter found once. A minimum of 6.5 million PBMCs was isolated per sample. These data also featured in a second study, about T cells of mothers and their children. That publication notes: Donation involved three healthy Caucasian mothers and the six children that they had. The second PCR used the M1S primer, and this primer added sample barcodes and 2-4 random nucleotides. Related mother-child pairs showed slightly higher but non-significant overlap than unrelated pairs.

The sample taken for sequencing was blood. The clonotype originates from a boy aged 5 to 17 in good health.

The chain's CDR3 is CSVDWGNEQFF. In nucleotides, the CDR3 is TGCAGCGTTGATTGGGGCAATGAGCAGTTCTTC. The V gene is TRBV29-1, the J gene TRBJ2-5; no reliable D call. The J call may be mistaken, given a closer DNA end match to TRBJ2-1. CDR1 is SQVTM and CDR2 is ANQGSEA in the germline V gene. This CDR3 region has 11 residues.